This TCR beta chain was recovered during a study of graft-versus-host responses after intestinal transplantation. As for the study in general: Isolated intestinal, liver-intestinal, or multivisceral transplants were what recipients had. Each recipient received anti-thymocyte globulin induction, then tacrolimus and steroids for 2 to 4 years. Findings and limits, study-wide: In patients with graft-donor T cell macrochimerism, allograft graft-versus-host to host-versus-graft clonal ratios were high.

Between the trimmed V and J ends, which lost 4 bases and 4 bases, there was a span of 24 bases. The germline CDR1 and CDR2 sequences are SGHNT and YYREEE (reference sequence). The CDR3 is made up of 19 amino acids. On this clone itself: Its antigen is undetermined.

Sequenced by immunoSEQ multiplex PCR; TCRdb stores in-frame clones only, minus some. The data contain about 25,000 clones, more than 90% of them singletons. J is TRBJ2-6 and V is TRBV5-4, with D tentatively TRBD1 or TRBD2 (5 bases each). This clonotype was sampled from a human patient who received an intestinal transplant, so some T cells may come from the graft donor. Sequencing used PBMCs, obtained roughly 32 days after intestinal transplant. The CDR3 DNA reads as TGTGCCAGCAGCAACGGCCTACCGGGACGGAGGTCGGGGGCCAACGTCCTGACTTTC. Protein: CASSNGLPGRRSGANVLTF.